A single sample is the source of the 27 T cell receptor beta chains below, sequenced in a study of human T cells and chemical hapten exposure. MiXCR, run by TCRdb on the RACE reads, gives a single entry per CDR3 protein. The sample has around 120,000 distinct CDR3 sequences; approximately 11% are singletons. Time point in this sample: patch test 1, 2 weeks after DPC sensitization. Treatment noted: therapeutic diphenylcyclopropenone sensitization with weekly scalp DPC. The source material was whole blood, sampled in connection with sensitization to the hapten diphenylcyclopropenone (DPC). The source of these receptors is a woman between 40 and 55 years old with alopecia areata. Some clones in this sample may be carry-over from other donors' samples.

This clonotype was seen more than once but under ten times. This chain connects TRBV20-1 to TRBJ1-4; no reliable D call. The ends were cut back, 0 bases at V and 8 bases at J, with 22 bases in the middle. CDR1 and CDR2 from the germline V gene are DFQATT and SNEGSKA (reference sequence). This CDR3 contains 17 residues. The CDR3 coding sequence is TGCAGTGCTAGAGATCCGTCCTCGGCCACTCGGGCGGAAAAACTGTTTTTT. Amino acids: CSARDPSSATRAEKLFF.

The chain carries TRBV6-5 and TRBJ1-2; D is undetermined. This CDR3 comprises 13 residues. From germline, CDR1 is MNHEY and CDR2 SVGAGI. Between the trimmed V and J ends, which lost 2 bases and 8 bases, there was a span of 12 bases. The CDR3 DNA is TGTGCCAGCAGTTACGCCGTCGGTAGGGGCTACACCTTC. Encoded protein: CASSYAVGRGYTF.

This clonotype was detected a few times. The V gene is TRBV12-3 or TRBV12-4, the J gene TRBJ2-1, with D perhaps matching TRBD1 (5 bases). This CDR3 is built from 16 residues. Trimming took off 5 bases at V and 5 bases at J, with 19 bases between the two ends. The CDR3 spells CASSLRVLKGHNEQFF. The DNA of the CDR3 is TGTGCCAGCAGTCTGCGCGTCCTGAAGGGGCACAATGAGCAGTTCTTC.

This clonotype was found once. The gene calls are TRBV18 and TRBJ2-5, with unresolved D. This CDR3 spans 13 amino acids. Trimming took off 1 base at V and 5 bases at J, with 8 bases between the two ends. CDR1 is KGHSH and CDR2 is LQKENI in the germline V gene. The CDR3 region is CASSPLKDETQYF. CDR3 nucleotide sequence: TGTGCCAGCTCACCACTAAAGGACGAGACCCAGTACTTC.

This clonotype appeared many times. The gene calls are TRBV20-1 and TRBJ1-1; no reliable D call. The CDR3 totals 11 residues. Germline V gene sequence: CDR1 DFQATT, CDR2 SNEGSKA (reference sequence). With 5 bases removed from V and 4 bases from J, the gap between germline ends came to 8 bases. CDR3 sequence (DNA): TGCAGTGCTGGCGGTTTCACTGAAGCTTTCTTT. This translates into CSAGGFTEAFF.

The rearrangement joins TRBV2 to TRBJ2-7, with 9 bases matching TRBD2. Trimming cost V 5 bases and J 0 bases; bases outside gene matches: 8. Per the germline V gene, CDR1 is SNHLY and CDR2 is FYNNEI. This CDR3 has 16 residues. CDR3 DNA sequence: TGTGCCAGCAGTCCAATCGGACTAGCGAACTCCTACGAGCAGTACTTC. This sequence encodes CASSPIGLANSYEQYF.

This clonotype was seen many times. The chain joins TRBV12-3 or TRBV12-4 to TRBJ1-1; TRBD1 aligns across 10 bases. The CDR3 is 13 residues long. The ends lost 4 bases at V and 12 bases at J; junction bases unmatched: 8. CDR3 nucleotides: TGTGCCAGCAGTTCCGGGACAGGGGTTTTGTCTTTCTTT. It codes for CASSSGTGVLSFF.

This chain links TRBV24-1 with TRBJ2-3; D may correspond to TRBD1 or TRBD2 (6 bases each). With 3 bases removed from V and 0 bases from J, the gap between germline ends came to 27 bases. The CDR3 totals 21 residues. Looked up from germline, CDR1 is KGHDR and CDR2 is SFDVKD. For the CDR3, the DNA is TGTGCCACCAGTGATGGCCCCGGAGGGCAGGGGTATGAATTTAGCACAGATACGCAGTATTTT. It is translated as CATSDGPGGQGYEFSTDTQYF.

This clonotype was recorded many times. CDR3 DNA sequence: TGTGCCAGCAGTTGGGGGGACTTGGGGGCCTACGAGCAGTACTTC. Translation: CASSWGDLGAYEQYF. This chain connects TRBV12-3 or TRBV12-4 to TRBJ2-7; weak D call: TRBD2 (6 bases). The CDR3 loop spans 15 amino acids. V was pared by 4 bases and J by 2 bases, with 15 bases between.

This clonotype was observed many times. The J gene is TRBJ2-1, the V gene TRBV7-2; no clear D. The CDR3 runs 12 residues. Trimming shortened V by 5 bases and J by 6 bases, and 8 bases separated the two germline ends. Germline V CDR1 and CDR2: SGHTA, FQGNSA. For the CDR3, the DNA is TGTGCCAGCAGCCCCCTCGGCAATGAGCAGTTCTTC. Its protein product is CASSPLGNEQFF. The full variable domain, in which reference TRBV7-2 and TRBJ2-1 provide the parts outside the CDR3, is GAGVSQSPSNKVTEKGKDVELRCDPISGHTALYWYRQSLGQGLEFLIYFQGNSAPDKSGLPSDRFSAERTGGSVSTLTIQRTQQEDSAVYLCASSPLGNEQFFGPGTRLTVL.

The V call is TRBV19, the J call TRBJ2-2, with unresolved D. Germline assignment: CDR1 LNHDA and CDR2 SQIVND (reference sequence). Trimming took 2 bases from V and 3 from J, leaving 10 bases between them. This CDR3 spans 15 amino acids. The CDR3 bases are TGTGCCAGTAGTATACAAGGCACACACACCGGGGAGCTGTTTTTT. Encoded protein: CASSIQGTHTGELFF.

This clonotype has a handful of counts. The chain recombines TRBV30 with TRBJ2-7; possibly TRBD2 for D (5 bases). Trimming left V 8 bases short and J 2 bases short, with 16 bases between. The germline V gene has CDR1 GTSNPN and CDR2 SVGIG (reference sequence). The CDR3 extends over 13 amino acids. In DNA, the CDR3 is TGTGCCACTAGGGAACGAAATACCTACGAGCAGTACTTC. This sequence encodes CATRERNTYEQYF.

This clonotype was picked up a small number of times. V and J are TRBV12-3 or TRBV12-4 and TRBJ2-5; 7 nucleotides line up with TRBD1. CDR3 length equals 17 residues. V lost 4 bases to trimming and J lost 4 bases; unmatched junction nucleotides: 15. The CDR3 DNA reads as TGTGCCAGCAGTTCAAAACCCGGGACAGATACACGAGAGACCCAGTACTTC. Amino acid sequence: CASSSKPGTDTRETQYF.

This clonotype has only a few counts. The chain's CDR3 is CASSLSIRTEAFF. CDR3 nucleotides: TGTGCCAGCAGTTTATCAATCAGGACTGAAGCTTTCTTT. The chain couples TRBV27 to TRBJ1-1; no definite D call. The CDR3 runs to 13 residues. The V end lost 0 bases, the J end lost 5 bases, and 7 bases lay between the germline ends. Germline V gives CDR1 MNHEY, CDR2 SMNVEV (reference sequence).

The chain combines TRBV6-2 or TRBV6-3 with TRBJ2-6, with no clear D. The CDR3 has 14 residues. The V gene's germline CDR1 is MNHEY and CDR2 SVGEGT. Trimming took 4 bases from V and 2 from J, leaving 6 bases between them. The CDR3 loop is CASSWSPGANVLTF. Written as DNA, the CDR3 is TGTGCCAGCAGTTGGAGTCCTGGGGCCAACGTCCTGACTTTC.

This clonotype was detected a few times. The chain has TRBV27 and TRBJ1-1, with D uncertain. Trimming cost V 0 bases and J 2 bases, with 13 bases left between them. The CDR3 contains 16 residues. The V gene's germline CDR1 is MNHEY and CDR2 SMNVEV (reference sequence). CDR3 protein: CASSLSKSAPNTEAFF. In DNA, the CDR3 is TGTGCCAGCAGTTTATCGAAATCCGCTCCCAACACTGAAGCTTTCTTT.

On this clonotype itself: A much larger clone is a single base away; this may be a read error. This chain joins TRBV20-1 and TRBJ1-5; D possibly corresponds to TRBD1 (5 bases). The V end lost 6 bases, the J end lost 5 bases, and 20 bases lay between the germline ends. The germline V gene encodes CDR1 DFQATT and CDR2 SNEGSKA (reference sequence). The CDR3 loop spans 15 amino acids. CDR3 residues: CSAPSGTPSDQPQHF. The CDR3 DNA reads as TGCAGTGCCCCCTCCGGGACCCCTTCCGATCAGCCCCAGCATTTT.

This clonotype appeared many times. The chain has TRBV12-3 or TRBV12-4 and TRBJ2-7; TRBD1 matches at 8 bases. There are 12 residues in the CDR3. The J segment lost 6 bases and the V segment lost 9 bases, leaving 7 bases of the junction unmatched. CDR3 loop: CASSPDRGEQYF. Here the CDR3 DNA reads TGTGCCAGTAGTCCCGACAGGGGCGAGCAGTACTTC.

The rearrangement uses TRBV12-3 or TRBV12-4 and TRBJ1-6; D is uncertain. Trimming took 7 bases from V and 9 from J, leaving 16 bases between them. The CDR3 extends over 14 amino acids. The CDR3 is CASTLGPRGSPLHF. CDR3 nucleotide sequence: TGTGCCAGCACCCTCGGACCCCGGGGTTCACCCCTCCACTTT.

This clonotype was detected many times. The chain couples TRBV20-1 to TRBJ1-3; D is possibly TRBD1 (6 bases). Germline V lookup: CDR1 DFQATT, CDR2 SNEGSKA (reference sequence). The CDR3 is 14 amino acids. V was trimmed by 4 bases and J by 7 bases, leaving 17 bases between them. CDR3 in DNA: TGCAGTGCTAATACGGGGGCCATCGCTAACACCATATATTTT. Translation gives CSANTGAIANTIYF.

This clonotype occurred many times. This chain connects TRBV2 to TRBJ1-6; the match to TRBD1 covers 7 bases. Germline V gives CDR1 SNHLY, CDR2 FYNNEI. With V trimmed by 4 bases and J by 10 bases, 4 bases remained unmatched. The CDR3 loop spans 13 amino acids. CDR3 in amino acids: CASSGSTGSPLHF. Written as DNA, the CDR3 is TGTGCCAGCAGTGGATCGACAGGGTCACCCCTCCACTTT. Drawing the rest from reference TRBV2 and TRBJ1-6, the complete variable domain is EPEVTQTPSHQVTQMGQEVILRCVPISNHLYFYWYRQILGQKVEFLVSFYNNEISEKSEIFDDQFSVERPDGSNFTLKIRSTKLEDSAMYFCASSGSTGSPLHFGNGTRLTVT.

The rearrangement uses TRBV6-5 and TRBJ2-3; 10 bases fit TRBD2. With V trimmed by 8 bases and J by 4 bases, 6 bases remained unmatched. Germline-derived CDR1 and CDR2 are MNHEY and SVGAGI. The CDR3 extends over 14 amino acids. In nucleotides, the CDR3 is TGTGCCAGCGCCAGCAGCGGGGGGGCAGATACGCAGTATTTT. Translating gives CASASSGGADTQYF.

A remark on this clonotype: A much more abundant neighbour one base away suggests this may be a read error. This chain links TRBV4-2 with TRBJ2-5, with D perhaps TRBD1 or TRBD2 (5 bases each). V was shortened by 1 base and J by 1 base, with 10 bases between the two germline ends. CDR1 and CDR2 (germline): LGHNA, YNFKEQ. The CDR3 runs to 15 residues. The CDR3 region is CASSQGVGTQETQYF. The CDR3 nucleotides read TGTGCCAGCAGCCAAGGGGTCGGGACCCAAGAGACCCAGTACTTC.

The sample holds many counts of this clonotype. The rearrangement uses TRBV2 and TRBJ2-5; 7 bases align to TRBD1. This CDR3 is 13 amino acids long. CDR1 SNHLY and CDR2 FYNNEI come from the germline V gene. The junction had 2 bases not matched to a gene; V was cut back by 6 bases and J by 1 base. The CDR3 protein is CASRGTVQETQYF. In DNA, the CDR3 is TGTGCCAGCAGGGGGACAGTCCAAGAGACCCAGTACTTC. The variable domain in full, with the rest retrieved from reference TRBV2 and TRBJ2-5, is EPEVTQTPSHQVTQMGQEVILRCVPISNHLYFYWYRQILGQKVEFLVSFYNNEISEKSEIFDDQFSVERPDGSNFTLKIRSTKLEDSAMYFCASRGTVQETQYFGPGTRLLVL.

The V and J genes are TRBV2 and TRBJ2-2; TRBD1 matches at 9 bases. Trimming cost V 6 bases and J 5 bases; bases outside gene matches: 7. The length of the CDR3 is 15 residues. Germline CDR1 reads SNHLY; CDR2 reads FYNNEI. The CDR3 bases are TGTGCCAGCAGAGCCGGGACAGGGCGAACCGGGGAGCTGTTTTTT. Protein sequence: CASRAGTGRTGELFF.

This chain joins TRBV9 and TRBJ2-1; D gene uncertain. This CDR3 is 12 amino acids long. Trimming removed 3 bases at V and 8 bases at J, with 9 bases between. Looked up from germline, CDR1 is SGDLS and CDR2 is YYNGEE. The CDR3 loop reads CASSEARDEQFF. The CDR3 DNA follows: TGTGCCAGCAGCGAGGCCCGTGATGAGCAGTTCTTC.

Only a few counts were recorded for this clonotype. The CDR3 nucleotides read TGCGCCAGCAGTACGACTAGCAACGGGGAGCTGTTTTTT. Protein product: CASSTTSNGELFF. The chain employs TRBV5-1 and TRBJ2-2, with 7 bases matching TRBD2. Per germline, CDR1 SGHRS and CDR2 YFSETQ. V trimming: 5 bases; J trimming: 7 bases; junction bases outside the gene matches: 5. There are 13 residues in the CDR3.